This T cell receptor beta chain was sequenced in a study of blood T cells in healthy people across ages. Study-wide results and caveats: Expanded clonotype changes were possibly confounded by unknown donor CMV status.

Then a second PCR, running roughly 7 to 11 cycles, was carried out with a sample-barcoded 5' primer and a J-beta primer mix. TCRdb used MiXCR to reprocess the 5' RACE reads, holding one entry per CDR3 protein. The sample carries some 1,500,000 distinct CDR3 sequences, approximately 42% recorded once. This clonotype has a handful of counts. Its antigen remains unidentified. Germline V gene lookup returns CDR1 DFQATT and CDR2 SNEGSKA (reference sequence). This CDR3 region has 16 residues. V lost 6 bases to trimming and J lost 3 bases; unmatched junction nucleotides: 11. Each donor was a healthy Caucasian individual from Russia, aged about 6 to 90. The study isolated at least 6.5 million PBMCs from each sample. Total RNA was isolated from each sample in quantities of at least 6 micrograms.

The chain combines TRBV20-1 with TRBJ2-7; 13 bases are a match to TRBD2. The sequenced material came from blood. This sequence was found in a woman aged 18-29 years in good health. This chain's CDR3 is CSAERTSGSVLYEQYF. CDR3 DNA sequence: TGCAGTGCGGAGCGGACTAGCGGGAGTGTTCTCTACGAGCAGTACTTC.